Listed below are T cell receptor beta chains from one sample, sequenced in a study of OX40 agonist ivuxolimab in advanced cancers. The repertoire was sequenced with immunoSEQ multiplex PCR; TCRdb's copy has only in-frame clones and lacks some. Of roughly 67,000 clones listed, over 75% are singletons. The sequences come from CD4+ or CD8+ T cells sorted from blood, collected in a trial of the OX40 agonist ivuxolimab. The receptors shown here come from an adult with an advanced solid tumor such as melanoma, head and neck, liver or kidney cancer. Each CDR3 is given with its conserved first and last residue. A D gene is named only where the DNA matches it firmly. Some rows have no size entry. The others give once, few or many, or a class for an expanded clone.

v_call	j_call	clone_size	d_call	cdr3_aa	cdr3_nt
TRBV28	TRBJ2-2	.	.	CASSLNGANTGELFF	TGTGCCAGCAGTTTAAATGGGGCTAACACCGGGGAGCTGTTTTTT
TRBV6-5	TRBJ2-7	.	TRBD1	CASHRDRGYEQYF	TGTGCCTCCCACCGGGACAGGGGTTACGAGCAGTACTTC
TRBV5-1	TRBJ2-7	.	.	CASSLDQTGPTYEQYF	TGCGCCAGCAGCTTGGACCAGACAGGCCCGACCTACGAGCAGTACTTC
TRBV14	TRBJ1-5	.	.	CASSLGINQPQHF	TGTGCCAGCAGCCTTGGAATCAATCAGCCCCAGCATTTT
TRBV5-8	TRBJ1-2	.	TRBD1	CASSPGQNYGYTF	TGTGCCAGCAGCCCGGGACAGAACTATGGCTACACCTTC
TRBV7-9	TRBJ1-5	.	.	CASTRGGLNQPQHF	TGTGCCAGCACCAGAGGGGGGCTAAATCAGCCCCAGCATTTT
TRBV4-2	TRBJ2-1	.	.	CASSNSPIFDNEQFF	TGTGCCAGCAGCAATAGCCCCATTTTTGACAATGAGCAGTTCTTC
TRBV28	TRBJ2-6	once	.	CASSLADASWANVLTF	TGTGCCAGCAGTTTAGCCGACGCGTCCTGGGCCAACGTCCTGACTTTC
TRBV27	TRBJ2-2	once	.	CASTSGGGESPGELFF	TGTGCCAGCACCTCTGGAGGGGGAGAAAGTCCCGGGGAGCTGTTTTTT
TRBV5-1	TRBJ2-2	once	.	CASVKGGNTGELFF	TGCGCCAGCGTCAAGGGGGGGAACACCGGGGAGCTGTTTTTT
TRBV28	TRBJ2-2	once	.	CASTLLGGANTGELFF	TGTGCCAGCACCCTCCTGGGCGGAGCGAACACCGGGGAGCTGTTTTTT
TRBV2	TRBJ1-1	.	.	CASRLENTEAFF	TGTGCCAGCAGGCTCGAAAACACTGAAGCTTTCTTT
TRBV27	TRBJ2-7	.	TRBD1	CASTPGQGSYEQYF	TGTGCCAGCACCCCCGGACAGGGAAGCTACGAGCAGTACTTC
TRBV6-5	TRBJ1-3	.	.	CASSYSRVGGNTIYF	TGTGCCAGCAGTTACTCTCGGGTCGGTGGAAACACCATATATTTT
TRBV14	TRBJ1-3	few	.	CASSRPAGTGNTIYF	TGTGCCAGCAGCCGTCCCGCGGGAACTGGAAACACCATATATTTT
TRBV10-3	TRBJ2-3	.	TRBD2	CAIASGGFSTDTQYF	TGTGCCATCGCTAGCGGGGGGTTTAGCACAGATACGCAGTATTTT